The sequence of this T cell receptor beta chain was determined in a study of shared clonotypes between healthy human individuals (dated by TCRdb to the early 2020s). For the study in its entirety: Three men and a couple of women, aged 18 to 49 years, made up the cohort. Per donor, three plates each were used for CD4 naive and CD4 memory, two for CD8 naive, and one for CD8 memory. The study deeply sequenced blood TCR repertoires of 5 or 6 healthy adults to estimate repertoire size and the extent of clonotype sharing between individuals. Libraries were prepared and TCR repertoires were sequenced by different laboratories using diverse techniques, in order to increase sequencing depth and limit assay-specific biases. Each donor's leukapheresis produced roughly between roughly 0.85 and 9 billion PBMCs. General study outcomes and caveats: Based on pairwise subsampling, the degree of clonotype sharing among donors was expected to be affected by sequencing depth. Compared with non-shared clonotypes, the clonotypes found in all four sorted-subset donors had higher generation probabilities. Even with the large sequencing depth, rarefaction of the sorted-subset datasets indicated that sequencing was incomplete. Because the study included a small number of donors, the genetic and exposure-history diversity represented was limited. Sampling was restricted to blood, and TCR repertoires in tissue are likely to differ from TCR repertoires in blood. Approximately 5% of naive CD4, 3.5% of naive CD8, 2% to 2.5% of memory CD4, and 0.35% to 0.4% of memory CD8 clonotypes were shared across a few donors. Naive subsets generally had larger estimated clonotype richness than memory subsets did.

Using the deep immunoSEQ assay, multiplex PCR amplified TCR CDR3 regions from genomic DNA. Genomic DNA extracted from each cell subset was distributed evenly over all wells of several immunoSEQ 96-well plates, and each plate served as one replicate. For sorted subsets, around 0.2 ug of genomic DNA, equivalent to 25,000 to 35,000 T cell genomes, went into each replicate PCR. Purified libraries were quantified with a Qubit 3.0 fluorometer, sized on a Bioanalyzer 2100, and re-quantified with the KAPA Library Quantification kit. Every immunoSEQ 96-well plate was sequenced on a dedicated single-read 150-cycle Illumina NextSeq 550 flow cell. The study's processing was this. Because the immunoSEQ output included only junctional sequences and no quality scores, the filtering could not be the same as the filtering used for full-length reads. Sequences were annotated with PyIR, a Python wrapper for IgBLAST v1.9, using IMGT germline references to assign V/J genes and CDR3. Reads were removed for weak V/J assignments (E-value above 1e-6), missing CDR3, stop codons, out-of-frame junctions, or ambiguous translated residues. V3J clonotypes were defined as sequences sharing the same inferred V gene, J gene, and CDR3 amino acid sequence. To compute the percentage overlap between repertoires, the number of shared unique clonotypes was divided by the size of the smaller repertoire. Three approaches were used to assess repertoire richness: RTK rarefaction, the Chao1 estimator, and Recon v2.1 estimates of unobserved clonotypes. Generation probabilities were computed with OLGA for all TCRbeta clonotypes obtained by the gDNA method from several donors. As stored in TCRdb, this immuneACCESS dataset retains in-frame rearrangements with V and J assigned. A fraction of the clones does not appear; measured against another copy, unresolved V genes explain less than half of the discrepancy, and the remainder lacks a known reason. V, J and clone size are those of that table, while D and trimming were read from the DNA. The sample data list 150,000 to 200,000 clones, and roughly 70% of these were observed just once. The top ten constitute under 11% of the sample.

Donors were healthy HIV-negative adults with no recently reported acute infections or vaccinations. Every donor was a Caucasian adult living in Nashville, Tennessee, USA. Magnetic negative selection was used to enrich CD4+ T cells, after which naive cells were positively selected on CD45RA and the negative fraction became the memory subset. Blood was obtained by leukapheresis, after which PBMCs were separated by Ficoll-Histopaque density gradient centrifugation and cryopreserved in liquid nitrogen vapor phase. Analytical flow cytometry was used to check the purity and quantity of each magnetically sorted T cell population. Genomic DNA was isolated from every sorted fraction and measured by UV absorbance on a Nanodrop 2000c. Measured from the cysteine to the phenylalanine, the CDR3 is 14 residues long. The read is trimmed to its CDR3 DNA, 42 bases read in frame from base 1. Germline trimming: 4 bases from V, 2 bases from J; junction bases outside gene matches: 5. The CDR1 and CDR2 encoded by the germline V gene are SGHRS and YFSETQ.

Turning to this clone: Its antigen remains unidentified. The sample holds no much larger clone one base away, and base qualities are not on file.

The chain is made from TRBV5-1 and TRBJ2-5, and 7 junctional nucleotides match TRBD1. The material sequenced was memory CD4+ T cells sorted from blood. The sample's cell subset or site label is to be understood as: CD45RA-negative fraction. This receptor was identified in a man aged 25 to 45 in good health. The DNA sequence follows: TGCGCCAGCAGCAGACAGGGTGGGCAAGAGACCCAGTACTTC. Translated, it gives CASSRQGGQETQYF.